One and the same sample provided the 25 T cell receptor beta chains below, sequenced in a study of blood T cell repertoires in COVID-19. Sequenced by immunoSEQ multiplex PCR; TCRdb stores in-frame clones only, minus some. The table lists nearly 350,000 clones, more than 75% of them singletons. Sequencing input: peripheral blood. All receptors derive from a woman aged 18-29 years who had recovered from COVID-19.

The gene calls are TRBV19 and TRBJ1-4, with D tentatively TRBD1 (5 bases). Germline CDR1 and CDR2: LNHDA and SQIVND (reference sequence). The CDR3 spans 14 residues. The V end lost 5 bases, the J end lost 5 bases, and 12 bases lay between the germline ends. The CDR3 DNA is TGTGCCAGTAGTCTGTTTCAGGGAAATGAAAAACTGTTTTTT. Its translation is CASSLFQGNEKLFF.

The V call is TRBV12-5, the J call TRBJ1-1; D is possibly TRBD1 (5 bases). There are 13 residues in the CDR3. Germline CDR1 is LGHNT and CDR2 is FRNRAP. V shed 0 bases and J shed 8 bases, with 10 bases lying between them. CDR3 sequence (DNA): TGTGCTAGTGGTTTGGTACCTTACAGGGAAGCTTTCTTT. Encoded protein: CASGLVPYREAFF.

V and J are TRBV4-1 and TRBJ1-2; 9 positions agree with TRBD1. After removal of 3 bases from V and 8 bases from J, the junction contained 7 bases not matched to a gene. CDR3 size: 14 residues. Germline values: CDR1 MGHRA, CDR2 YSYEKL. This CDR3 reads CASSHPGQGKGYTF. For the CDR3, the DNA is TGCGCCAGCAGCCACCCGGGACAGGGAAAAGGCTACACCTTC.

This rearrangement joins TRBV7-9 to TRBJ1-1, with 8 bases fitting TRBD1. The CDR3 loop spans 17 amino acids. After removal of 7 bases from V and 4 bases from J, the junction contained 17 bases not matched to a gene. Germline CDR1 SEHNR, CDR2 FQNEAQ (reference sequence). The CDR3 here is CASTRDRINRIGTEAFF. CDR3 bases: TGTGCCAGCACCCGGGACAGGATTAATAGGATTGGCACTGAAGCTTTCTTT.

This chain connects TRBV3-1 (or the pseudogene TRBV3-2) to TRBJ2-5, with 9 bases identical to TRBD2. The CDR3 is 15 residues long. CDR1 is LGHDT and CDR2 is YNNKEL in the germline V gene (reference sequence). V lost 3 bases and J lost 5; bases outside the gene matches: 7. CDR3 residues: CASSHLAGLEETQYF. DNA for the CDR3: TGTGCCAGCAGCCATCTAGCGGGACTCGAGGAGACCCAGTACTTC.

The chain carries TRBV19 and TRBJ1-5; 9 positions match TRBD1. Trimming at V came to 3 bases and at J to 4 bases, leaving 7 bases not matched to a gene. This CDR3 is 16 amino acids long. Germline CDR1 is LNHDA and CDR2 is SQIVND (reference sequence). CDR3 in amino acids: CASSMNRGHMNQPQHF. In nucleotides, the CDR3 is TGTGCCAGTAGTATGAACAGGGGGCATATGAATCAGCCCCAGCATTTT.

This clone was found once. The chain uses TRBV6-2 or TRBV6-3 and TRBJ1-2; 10 positions match TRBD1. V was pared by 0 bases and J by 3 bases, with 1 base of the junction left unmatched. CDR1 and CDR2 (germline): MNHEY, SVGEGT. This CDR3 comprises 15 residues. The CDR3 sequence: CASSYSGTGDYGYTF. In DNA, the CDR3 is TGTGCCAGCAGTTACTCGGGGACAGGGGACTATGGCTACACCTTC.

V gene TRBV28 combines with J gene TRBJ1-5, with D hard to call. CDR1 is MDHEN and CDR2 is SYDVKM in the germline V gene. Trimming shortened V by 2 bases and J by 5 bases, and 28 bases separated the two germline ends. The CDR3 is 20 residues long. CDR3 amino acids: CASSLNFLAGYAGNHQPQHF. The CDR3 region has the DNA TGTGCCAGCAGTTTAAATTTTTTAGCCGGTTACGCGGGTAATCATCAGCCCCAGCATTTT.

The genes are TRBV9 and TRBJ2-5; a weak D match, TRBD1 (5 bases). CDR3 length: 13 amino acids. V shed 0 bases and J shed 7 bases, with 10 bases lying between them. Germline loops: CDR1 SGDLS, CDR2 YYNGEE. CDR3 sequence (DNA): TGTGCCAGCAGCGTAGTGGGGCCGGGGACCCAGTACTTC. Translating it yields CASSVVGPGTQYF.

The gene calls are TRBV7-7 and TRBJ2-5; TRBD2 aligns across 14 bases. The CDR3 runs 15 residues. In germline, CDR1 is SSHAT, CDR2 FNYEAQ (reference sequence). The V and J ends lost 3 bases and 5 bases, in that order; junction bases with no gene match: 2. CDR3 region: CASSLGLAGVETQYF. CDR3 DNA sequence: TGTGCCAGCAGCTTGGGACTAGCGGGAGTCGAGACCCAGTACTTC.

The chain uses TRBV5-8 and TRBJ2-3; D is perhaps TRBD2 (6 bases). This CDR3 region has 19 residues. Germline loops: CDR1 SGHTS, CDR2 YDEGEE. Trimming took off 3 bases at V and 3 bases at J, with 26 bases between the two ends. In DNA, the CDR3 is TGTGCCAGCAGCTCGCGGGCGGGCCGACTAGTCCGCGATACAGATACGCAGTATTTT. This encodes CASSSRAGRLVRDTDTQYF.

The chain recombines TRBV11-3 with TRBJ1-1; D is uncertain. Trimming cost V 1 base and J 3 bases, with 18 bases left between them. Germline V gives CDR1 SGHNT, CDR2 YENEEA. The CDR3 spans 17 residues. The CDR3 protein is CASSLVFLGGGDTEAFF. Here the CDR3 DNA reads TGTGCCAGCAGCTTAGTGTTTCTCGGTGGAGGTGACACTGAAGCTTTCTTT. Based on the CDR3 plus reference TRBV11-3 and TRBJ1-1, the full variable domain is EAGVVQSPRYKIIEKKQPVAFWCNPISGHNTLYWYLQNLGQGPELLIRYENEEAVDDSQLPKDRFSAERLKGVDSTLKIQPAELGDSAVYLCASSLVFLGGGDTEAFFGQGTRLTVV.

As to this clone: Mismatch with germline at one junction end may stem from a read error. The V gene is TRBV7-9, the J gene TRBJ1-3, with unresolved D. Germline CDR1 is SEHNR and CDR2 is FQNEAQ (reference sequence). CDR3 length equals 11 residues. The CDR3: CATGGDPIRGF. The CDR3 nucleotides are TGTGCCACCGGCGGGGATCCCATTCGTGGTTTT.

The V call is TRBV29-1, the J call TRBJ1-2; D is ambiguous. The V gene lost 7 bases and the J gene lost 8 bases, with 17 bases spanning the gap. The CDR3 is 12 residues long. In germline, CDR1 is SQVTM, CDR2 ANQGSEA. In DNA form, the CDR3 reads TGCAGCGCTCCCCACGGGGAGGGCGGCTACACCTTC. As protein: CSAPHGEGGYTF.

The chain couples TRBV9 to TRBJ2-3, with TRBD1 matching over 7 bases. J lost 2 bases, V lost 4 bases, and 7 bases had no gene match. The CDR3 runs to 15 residues. Germline V lookup: CDR1 SGDLS, CDR2 YYNGEE. The CDR3 nucleotides read TGTGCCAGCAGCCCGAGGGACAGAACCACAGATACGCAGTATTTT. It translates to CASSPRDRTTDTQYF. The complete variable domain, with remaining parts taken from reference TRBV9 and TRBJ2-3, reads DSGVTQTPKHLITATGQRVTLRCSPRSGDLSVYWYQQSLDQGLQFLIQYYNGEERAKGNILERFSAQQFPDLHSELNLSSLELGDSALYFCASSPRDRTTDTQYFGPGTRLTVL.

This clone was seen only once. The V and J genes are TRBV9 and TRBJ2-3; possibly TRBD2 for D (7 bases). From germline, CDR1 is SGDLS and CDR2 YYNGEE. CDR3 length equals 16 residues. V was shortened by 6 bases and J by 4 bases, with 21 bases between the two germline ends. The CDR3 loop is CASTPGTISGADTQYF. In DNA form, the CDR3 reads TGTGCCAGCACCCCGGGGACTATATCAGGGGCAGATACGCAGTATTTT. The variable domain in full, completed from reference TRBV9 and TRBJ2-3, reads DSGVTQTPKHLITATGQRVTLRCSPRSGDLSVYWYQQSLDQGLQFLIQYYNGEERAKGNILERFSAQQFPDLHSELNLSSLELGDSALYFCASTPGTISGADTQYFGPGTRLTVL.

The CDR3 loop reads CASRRGTGSMNTEAFF. CDR3 coding DNA: TGCGCCAGCAGGAGGGGGACAGGGAGCATGAACACTGAAGCTTTCTTT. The rearrangement uses TRBV4-3 and TRBJ1-1; 9 bases map to TRBD1. Germline V CDR1 and CDR2: LGHNA, YSLEER. Losses at the gene ends were 6 bases for V and 0 bases for J; bases not matched to a gene: 8. This CDR3 contains 16 residues.

This chain joins TRBV19 and TRBJ1-1, with 8 bases identical to TRBD1. This CDR3 is 15 amino acids long. J gave up 5 bases and V 1 base, and 6 bases lay outside the gene matches. CDR1 and CDR2 from the germline V gene are LNHDA and SQIVND (reference sequence). Here the CDR3 DNA reads TGTGCCAGTAGTATAGTTCCAGGGGGCTTGACTGAAGCTTTCTTT. Its protein product is CASSIVPGGLTEAFF.

The V call is TRBV12-5, the J call TRBJ1-2; 7 bases agree with TRBD1. The CDR3 is 14 residues long. Losses at the gene ends were 4 bases for V and 3 bases for J; bases not matched to a gene: 5. Germline-derived CDR1 and CDR2 are LGHNT and FRNRAP. CDR3 coding DNA: TGTGCTAGTGGTTATCAGGGGACAGACTATGGCTACACCTTC. Translating gives CASGYQGTDYGYTF.

The CDR3 sequence is CASSFLFGAFSPLHF. The CDR3 nucleotides read TGTGCCAGCAGCTTCTTATTTGGGGCTTTTTCACCCCTCCACTTT. The chain uses TRBV5-6 and TRBJ1-6, with a tentative D call TRBD1 (5 bases). The CDR3 is 15 residues long. CDR1 is SGHDT and CDR2 is YYEEEE in the germline V gene. The V end was cut by 2 bases, the J end by 9 bases, with 15 bases between.

This clone was seen once. V is TRBV19 and J is TRBJ2-5; TRBD1 aligns across 7 bases. Germline V gene sequence: CDR1 LNHDA, CDR2 SQIVND (reference sequence). The junction had 5 bases not matched to a gene; V was cut back by 4 bases and J by 3 bases. This CDR3 contains 14 residues. As DNA, the CDR3 is TGTGCCAGTAGTACAACAGGGGCGGAAGAGACCCAGTACTTC. Residues: CASSTTGAEETQYF.

CDR3 coding DNA: TGTGCCAGCAGCGTCCAAAAGGTGGGACTAGCGTCCGCAGATACGCAGTATTTT. Protein product: CASSVQKVGLASADTQYF. This sequence joins TRBV9 and TRBJ2-3; TRBD2 aligns across 10 bases. Unmatched junction bases numbered 13, after V lost 2 bases and J lost 4 bases. Germline V gene data show CDR1 as SGDLS and CDR2 as YYNGEE. The CDR3 sequence is 18 residues long.

V is TRBV7-9 and J is TRBJ1-2; possible D gene TRBD1, 6 bases. V was clipped by 4 bases and J by 5 bases, with 20 bases between them. Germline values: CDR1 SEHNR, CDR2 FQNEAQ (reference sequence). CDR3 length equals 16 residues. The CDR3 spells CASSSKGDRIEYGYTF. As DNA, the CDR3 is TGTGCCAGCAGCTCTAAGGGCGACAGGATCGAATATGGCTACACCTTC. Together with reference TRBV7-9 and TRBJ1-2, the CDR3 gives the full variable domain: DTGVSQNPRHKITKRGQNVTFRCDPISEHNRLYWYRQTLGQGPEFLTYFQNEAQLEKSRLLSDRFSAERPKGSFSTLEIQRTEQGDSAMYLCASSSKGDRIEYGYTFGSGTRLTVV.

This sequence joins TRBV3-1 (or the pseudogene TRBV3-2) and TRBJ2-1, with D maybe TRBD1 (6 bases). Deletions cut 1 base from V and 6 bases from J, with 19 bases between. The germline V gene encodes CDR1 LGHDT and CDR2 YNNKEL (reference sequence). This CDR3 is 17 amino acids long. CDR3 sequence: CASSQGIWGRVLNEQFF. CDR3 in DNA: TGTGCCAGCAGCCAAGGTATTTGGGGGCGCGTCCTCAATGAGCAGTTCTTC.

The CDR3 DNA reads as TGTGCCAGCAGGCTCCCCGGGACTAGCCGCAATGAGCAGTTCTTC. It specifies CASRLPGTSRNEQFF. The chain couples TRBV11-2 to TRBJ2-1; 9 positions match TRBD2. With V trimmed by 6 bases and J by 6 bases, 9 bases remained unmatched. Germline CDR1 reads SGHAT; CDR2 reads FQNNGV. The CDR3 has 15 amino acids.